A single sample gave rise to the 5 T cell receptor beta chains below, sequenced in a study of human thymus T cells. Obtained as resections during corrective heart surgery, the thymus tissue was then studied. This table comes from immunoSEQ multiplex PCR, and its TCRdb copy is limited to in-frame clones, with some not included. The table lists roughly 120,000 clones, around 94% of them singletons. Source material: thymus tissue. These TCRs come from a boy under two years old with a congenital heart defect but otherwise immunologically healthy.

The chain couples TRBV4-1 to TRBJ1-5, with 10 bases that match TRBD1. The CDR3 totals 17 residues. Trimming cost V 4 bases and J 5 bases; bases outside gene matches: 11. CDR1 is MGHRA and CDR2 is YSYEKL in the germline V gene. For the CDR3, the DNA is TGCGCCAGCAGCCCTCGGACAGGGGGAAGTTCTGATCAGCCCCAGCATTTT. Protein sequence: CASSPRTGGSSDQPQHF.

CDR3 sequence reads: CASSLLSRGIPSGANVLTF. The CDR3 coding sequence is TGTGCCAGCAGTTTATTAAGCAGGGGGATACCCTCTGGGGCCAACGTCCTGACTTTC. This chain uses TRBV28 with TRBJ2-6; 7 bases fit TRBD1. Germline CDR1 reads MDHEN; CDR2 reads SYDVKM. V trimming: 1 base; J trimming: 0 bases; junction bases outside the gene matches: 9. This CDR3 region has 19 residues. The variable domain in full, completed from reference TRBV28 and TRBJ2-6, reads DVKVTQSSRYLVKRTGEKVFLECVQDMDHENMFWYRQDPGLGLRLIYFSYDVKMKEKGDIPEGYSVSREKKERFSLILESASTNQTSMYLCASSLLSRGIPSGANVLTFGAGSRLTVL.

This clone was recorded once. This sequence joins TRBV6-1 and TRBJ1-6, with D possibly being TRBD1 (5 bases). V was cut by 6 bases and J by 7 bases, with 13 bases left in between. The CDR3 covers 14 residues. Germline assignment: CDR1 MNHNS and CDR2 SASEGT. CDR3 amino acids: CASRGAWGNSPLHF. The CDR3 bases are TGTGCCAGCAGAGGGGCATGGGGGAATTCACCCCTCCACTTT.

The rearrangement links TRBV4-1 to TRBJ1-1; D gene ambiguous. This CDR3 is 13 amino acids long. Germline CDR1 and CDR2: MGHRA and YSYEKL. The germline V and J ends were trimmed by 0 bases and 6 bases, with 8 bases remaining between them. The CDR3 here is CASSQDKRAEAFF. Written as DNA, the CDR3 is TGCGCCAGCAGCCAAGATAAGAGGGCTGAAGCTTTCTTT.

The V and J genes are TRBV5-1 and TRBJ2-3, with D perhaps matching TRBD1 or TRBD2 (5 bases each). This CDR3 region has 14 residues. Germline assignment: CDR1 SGHRS and CDR2 YFSETQ. Trimming stripped 0 bases from V and 5 bases from J, with 10 bases between. In DNA form, the CDR3 reads TGCGCCAGCAGCTTGGGGGGGAATAAAGATACGCAGTATTTT. Translated, it gives CASSLGGNKDTQYF.